Following are 4 T cell receptor beta chains from one sample sequenced in a study of T cells after yellow fever vaccination. A single record per CDR3 protein comes from TCRdb applying MiXCR to the 5' RACE reads. The sample has about 240,000 distinct CDR3 sequences, less than 9% seen once; the top ten hold 0.85%. The sample in question was CD4+ T cells sorted from PBMCs, obtained 15 days after the yellow fever booster vaccination. The receptors shown here come from a man aged 30 to 39 who received the YFV17D yellow fever vaccine.

This clonotype has only a few counts. The rearrangement joins TRBV5-5 to TRBJ2-2; D not resolved. The CDR3 length is 15 residues. CDR1 and CDR2 (germline): SGHKS, YYEKEE (reference sequence). Trimming pared 0 bases from V and 0 bases from J, leaving 6 bases between. Here the CDR3 DNA reads TGTGCCAGCAGCTTGGGACATACGAACACCGGGGAGCTGTTTTTT. Translated, it gives CASSLGHTNTGELFF.

This clonotype was detected ten times or more. This chain uses TRBV10-3 with TRBJ2-5; the match to TRBD1 covers 8 bases. CDR1 and CDR2 from the germline V gene are ENHRY and SYGVKD. The CDR3 loop spans 16 amino acids. The V and J ends lost 2 bases and 3 bases, in that order; junction bases with no gene match: 8. The CDR3 region has the DNA TGTGCCATCAGTGAGAACGTAGGACAGGGTAAAGAGACCCAGTACTTC. This translates into CAISENVGQGKETQYF.

V usage is TRBV4-2 and J usage is TRBJ2-2, with 9 bases identical to TRBD2. V was pared by 1 base and J by 5 bases, with 8 bases of the junction left unmatched. This CDR3 has 17 amino acids. The germline CDR1 and CDR2 sequences are LGHNA and YNFKEQ. The CDR3 DNA is TGTGCCAGCAGCCAAGGAATAGCGGGAGATCTGACCGGGGAGCTGTTTTTT. Translation gives CASSQGIAGDLTGELFF.

This clonotype has only a few counts. The rearrangement joins TRBV20-1 to TRBJ2-7; 7 nucleotides match TRBD1. This CDR3 is 16 amino acids long. V shed 3 bases, J shed 0 bases, and the junction held 11 bases outside the gene matches. The germline CDR1 and CDR2 sequences are DFQATT and SNEGSKA (reference sequence). DNA of the CDR3: TGCAGTGCTAGTGACCTAAGACAGGGAAACTCCTACGAGCAGTACTTC. Protein sequence: CSASDLRQGNSYEQYF.